The 5 T cell receptor beta chains reported below all come from one sample, sequenced in a study of cytomegalovirus exposure and HLA in healthy donors. The primer mix had 60 Vbeta and 13 Jbeta primers. Sequencing was performed with immunoSEQ multiplex PCR; in TCRdb, only in-frame clones are kept and a portion is missing. The sample records approximately 200,000 clones, roughly 81% being singletons. The sample comprised PBMCs. These receptors originate from a woman in her twenties or thirties in good health and CMV-seropositive.

This clone occurred a few times. An end of the junction differs from the germline gene, which may be a read error. The rearrangement joins TRBV18 to TRBJ2-1, with 7 nucleotides matching TRBD2. The length of the CDR3 is 17 residues. Germline V CDR1 and CDR2: KGHSH, LQKENI. This CDR3 reads CASSPQQGTTPYNEQFF. For the CDR3, the DNA is TGTGCCAGCTCGCCACAACAAGGGACTACCCCTTACAATGAGCAGTTCTTC.

The V call is TRBV7-9, the J call TRBJ2-7; tentatively, D is TRBD1 (6 bases). This CDR3 is 14 amino acids long. Germline assignment: CDR1 SEHNR and CDR2 FQNEAQ (reference sequence). V lost 4 bases and J lost 4, with 14 bases in between. The CDR3 DNA is TGTGCCAGCAGCTCCGGAGACAGGCGTTACGAGCAGTACTTC. This encodes CASSSGDRRYEQYF. Complete variable domain (other parts from reference TRBV7-9 and TRBJ2-7): DTGVSQNPRHKITKRGQNVTFRCDPISEHNRLYWYRQTLGQGPEFLTYFQNEAQLEKSRLLSDRFSAERPKGSFSTLEIQRTEQGDSAMYLCASSSGDRRYEQYFGPGTRLTVT.

The chain recombines TRBV19 with TRBJ1-5; 8 bases fit TRBD1. V was clipped by 8 bases and J by 2 bases; unmatched bases: 8. The CDR3 is 15 amino acids. Germline V gene data show CDR1 as LNHDA and CDR2 as SQIVND (reference sequence). The CDR3 bases are TGTGCCAGTTACGACAGGGGCTACGGCAATCAGCCCCAGCATTTT. It codes for CASYDRGYGNQPQHF.

The chain combines TRBV14 with TRBJ2-5; 8 bases are shared with TRBD1. The end of the DNA fits TRBJ2-7 better, so the J call may be wrong. Germline assignment: CDR1 SGHDN and CDR2 FVKESK. This CDR3 comprises 16 residues. In DNA, the CDR3 is TGTGCCAGCAGCCCACGGACAGGGTTACACTCCTACGAGCAGTACTTC. It translates to CASSPRTGLHSYEQYF.

The chain links TRBV11-3 to TRBJ1-1; D might be TRBD1 (6 bases). This CDR3 is built from 15 residues. V was pared by 5 bases and J by 1 base, with 14 bases between. Germline values: CDR1 SGHNT, CDR2 YENEEA. The CDR3 region is CASSPGGGRNTEAFF. CDR3 DNA sequence: TGTGCCAGCAGCCCGGGGGGGGGCCGGAACACTGAAGCTTTCTTT.